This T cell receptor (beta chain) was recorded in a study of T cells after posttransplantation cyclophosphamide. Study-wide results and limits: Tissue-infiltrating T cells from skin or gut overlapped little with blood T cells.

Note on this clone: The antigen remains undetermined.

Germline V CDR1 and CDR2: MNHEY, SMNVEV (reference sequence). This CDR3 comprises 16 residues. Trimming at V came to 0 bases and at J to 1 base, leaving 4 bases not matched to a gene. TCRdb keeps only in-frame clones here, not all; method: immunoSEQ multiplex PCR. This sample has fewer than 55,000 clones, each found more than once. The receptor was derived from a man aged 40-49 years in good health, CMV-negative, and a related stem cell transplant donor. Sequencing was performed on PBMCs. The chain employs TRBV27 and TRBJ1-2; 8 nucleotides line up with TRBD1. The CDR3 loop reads CASSLSGQGINYGYTF. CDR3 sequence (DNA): TGTGCCAGCAGTTTATCCGGACAGGGTATTAACTATGGCTACACCTTC.